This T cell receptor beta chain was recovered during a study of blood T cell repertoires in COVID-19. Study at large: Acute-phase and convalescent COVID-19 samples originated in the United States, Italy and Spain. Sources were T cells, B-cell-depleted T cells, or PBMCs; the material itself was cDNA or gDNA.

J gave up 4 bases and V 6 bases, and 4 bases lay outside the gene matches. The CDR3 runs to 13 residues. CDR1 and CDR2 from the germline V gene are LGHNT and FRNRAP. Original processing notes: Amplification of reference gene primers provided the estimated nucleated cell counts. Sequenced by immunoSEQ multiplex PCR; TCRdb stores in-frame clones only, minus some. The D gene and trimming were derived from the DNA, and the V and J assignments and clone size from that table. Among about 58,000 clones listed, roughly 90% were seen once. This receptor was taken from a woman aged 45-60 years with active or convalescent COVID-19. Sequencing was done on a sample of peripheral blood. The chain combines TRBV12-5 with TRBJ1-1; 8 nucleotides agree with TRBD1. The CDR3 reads CASGGQGPTEAFF. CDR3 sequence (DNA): TGTGCTAGTGGCGGACAGGGCCCCACTGAAGCTTTCTTT.